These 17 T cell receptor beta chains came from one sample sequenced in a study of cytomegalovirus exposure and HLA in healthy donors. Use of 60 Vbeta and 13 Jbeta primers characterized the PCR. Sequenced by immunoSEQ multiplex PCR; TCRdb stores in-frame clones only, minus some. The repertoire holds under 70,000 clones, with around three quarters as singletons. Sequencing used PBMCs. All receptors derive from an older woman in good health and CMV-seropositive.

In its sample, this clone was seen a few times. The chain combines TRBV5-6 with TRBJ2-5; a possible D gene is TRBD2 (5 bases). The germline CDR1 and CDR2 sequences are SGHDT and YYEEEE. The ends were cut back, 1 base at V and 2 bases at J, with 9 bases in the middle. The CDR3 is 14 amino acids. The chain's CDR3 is CASSLPGKQETQYF. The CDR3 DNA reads TGTGCCAGCAGCTTGCCCGGGAAGCAAGAGACCCAGTACTTC.

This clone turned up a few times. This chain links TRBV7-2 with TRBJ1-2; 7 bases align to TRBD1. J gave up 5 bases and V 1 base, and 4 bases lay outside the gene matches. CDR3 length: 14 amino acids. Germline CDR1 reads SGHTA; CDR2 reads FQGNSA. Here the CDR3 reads CASSLGQGRYGYTF. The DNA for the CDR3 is TGTGCCAGCAGCTTAGGACAGGGAAGGTATGGCTACACCTTC.

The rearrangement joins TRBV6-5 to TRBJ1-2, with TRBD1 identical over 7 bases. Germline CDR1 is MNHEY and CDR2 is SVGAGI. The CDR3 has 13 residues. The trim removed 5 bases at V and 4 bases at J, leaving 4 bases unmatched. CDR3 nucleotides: TGTGCCAGCAGTGACAGGGTGAGCTATGGCTACACCTTC. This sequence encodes CASSDRVSYGYTF.

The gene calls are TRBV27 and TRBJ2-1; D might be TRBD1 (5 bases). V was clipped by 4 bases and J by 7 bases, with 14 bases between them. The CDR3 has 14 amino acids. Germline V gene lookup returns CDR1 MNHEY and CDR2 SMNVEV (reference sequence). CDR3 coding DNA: TGTGCCAGCAGTTCGACAGTCCCATGGAATGAGCAGTTCTTC. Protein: CASSSTVPWNEQFF.

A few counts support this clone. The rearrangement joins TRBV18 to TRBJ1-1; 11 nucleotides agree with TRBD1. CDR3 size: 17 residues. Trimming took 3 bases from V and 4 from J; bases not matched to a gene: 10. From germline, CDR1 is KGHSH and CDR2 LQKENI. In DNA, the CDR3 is TGTGCCAGCTCACCCTACGGGACAGGGGGGGTAGGCACTGAAGCTTTCTTT. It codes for CASSPYGTGGVGTEAFF.

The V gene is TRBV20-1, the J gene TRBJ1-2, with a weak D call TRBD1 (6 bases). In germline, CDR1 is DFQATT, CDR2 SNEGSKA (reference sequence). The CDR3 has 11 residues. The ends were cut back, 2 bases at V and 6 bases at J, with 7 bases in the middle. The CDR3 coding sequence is TGCAGTGCTAGATCAGGGGATGGCTACACCTTC. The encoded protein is CSARSGDGYTF.

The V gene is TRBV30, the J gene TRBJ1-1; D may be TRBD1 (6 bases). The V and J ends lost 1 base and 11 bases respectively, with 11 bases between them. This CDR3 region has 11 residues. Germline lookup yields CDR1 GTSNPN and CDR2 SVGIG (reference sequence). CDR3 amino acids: CAWSAGDVAFF. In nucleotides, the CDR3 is TGTGCCTGGAGTGCAGGGGATGTGGCTTTCTTT.

CDR3 DNA: TGTGCCAGCAGTGAAATAGCGGGGGTTAGTAATACGCAGTATTTT. Translating gives CASSEIAGVSNTQYF. This chain links TRBV6-4 with TRBJ2-3; 9 positions match TRBD2. This CDR3 has 15 amino acids. Trimming cost V 3 bases and J 7 bases; bases outside gene matches: 8. Germline CDR1 and CDR2: MRHNA and SNTAGT.

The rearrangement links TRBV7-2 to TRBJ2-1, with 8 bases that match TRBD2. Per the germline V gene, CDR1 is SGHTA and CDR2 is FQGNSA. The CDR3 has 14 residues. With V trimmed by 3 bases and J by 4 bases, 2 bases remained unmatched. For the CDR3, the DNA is TGTGCCAGCAGCTTTCAGCGGGAGTACAATGAGCAGTTCTTC. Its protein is CASSFQREYNEQFF.

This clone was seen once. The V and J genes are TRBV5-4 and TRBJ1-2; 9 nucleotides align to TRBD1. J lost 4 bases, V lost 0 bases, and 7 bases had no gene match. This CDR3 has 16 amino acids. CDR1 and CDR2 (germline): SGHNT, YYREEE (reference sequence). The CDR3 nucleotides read TGTGCCAGCAGCTTGGGAACAGGGGGCTCGGTCTATGGCTACACCTTC. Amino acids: CASSLGTGGSVYGYTF.

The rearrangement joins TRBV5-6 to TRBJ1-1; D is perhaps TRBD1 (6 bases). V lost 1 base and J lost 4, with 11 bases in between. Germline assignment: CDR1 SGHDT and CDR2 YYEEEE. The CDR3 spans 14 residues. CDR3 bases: TGTGCCAGCAGCTTGTATTTCAGGGGCACTGAAGCTTTCTTT. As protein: CASSLYFRGTEAFF.

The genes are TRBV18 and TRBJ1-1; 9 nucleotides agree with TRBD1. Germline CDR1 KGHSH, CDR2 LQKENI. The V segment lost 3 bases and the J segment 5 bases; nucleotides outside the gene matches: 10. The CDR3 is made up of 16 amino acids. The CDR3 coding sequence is TGTGCCAGCTCACCTCCAAGGACAGGGGTAAAGACTGAAGCTTTCTTT. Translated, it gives CASSPPRTGVKTEAFF.

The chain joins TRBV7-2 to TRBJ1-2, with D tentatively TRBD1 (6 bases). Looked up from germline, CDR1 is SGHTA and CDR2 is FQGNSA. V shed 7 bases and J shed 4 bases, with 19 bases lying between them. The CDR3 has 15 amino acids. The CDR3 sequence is CASKTNPGVGYGYTF. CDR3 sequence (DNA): TGTGCCAGCAAGACGAATCCAGGGGTGGGCTATGGCTACACCTTC. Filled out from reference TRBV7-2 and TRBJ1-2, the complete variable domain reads GAGVSQSPSNKVTEKGKDVELRCDPISGHTALYWYRQSLGQGLEFLIYFQGNSAPDKSGLPSDRFSAERTGGSVSTLTIQRTQQEDSAVYLCASKTNPGVGYGYTFGSGTRLTVV.

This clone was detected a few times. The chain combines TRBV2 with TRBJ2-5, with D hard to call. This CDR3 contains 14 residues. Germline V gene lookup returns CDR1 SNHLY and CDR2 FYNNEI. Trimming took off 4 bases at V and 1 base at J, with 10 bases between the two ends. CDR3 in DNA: TGTGCCAGCAGTGTTGCGGCAGTCCAAGAGACCCAGTACTTC. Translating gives CASSVAAVQETQYF.

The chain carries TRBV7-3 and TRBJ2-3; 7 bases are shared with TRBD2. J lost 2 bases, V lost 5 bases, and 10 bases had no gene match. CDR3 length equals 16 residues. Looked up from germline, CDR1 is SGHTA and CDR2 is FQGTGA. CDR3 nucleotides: TGTGCCAGCAGCCCCCAGCAGCGGGGCCTCACAGATACGCAGTATTTT. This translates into CASSPQQRGLTDTQYF.

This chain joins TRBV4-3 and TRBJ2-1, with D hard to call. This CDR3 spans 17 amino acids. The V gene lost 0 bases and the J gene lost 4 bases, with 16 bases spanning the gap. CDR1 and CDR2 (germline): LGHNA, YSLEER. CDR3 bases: TGCGCCAGCAGCCAAGAAGTGTTCTCCCTACCTTACAATGAGCAGTTCTTC. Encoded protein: CASSQEVFSLPYNEQFF.

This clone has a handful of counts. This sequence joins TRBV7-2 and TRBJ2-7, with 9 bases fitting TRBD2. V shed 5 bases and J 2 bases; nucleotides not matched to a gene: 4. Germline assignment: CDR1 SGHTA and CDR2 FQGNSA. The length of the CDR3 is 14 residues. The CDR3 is CASSVLAGPYEQYF. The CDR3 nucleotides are TGTGCCAGCAGCGTACTAGCGGGTCCCTACGAGCAGTACTTC.